A selection of T cell receptor beta chains follows, all from one sample in a study of T cell repertoires in cytomegalovirus infection. TCRdb called the reads again in MiXCR, with one record for every CDR3 protein. The sample has about 740,000 distinct CDR3 sequences, 35% seen once. Sequencing used PBMCs. The receptor source for this set is a human donor in good health (CMV status not recorded). Some clones in this sample may be carry-over from other donors' samples. CDR3s include the opening cysteine and the closing phenylalanine or tryptophan. Each record gives: clone size, V gene, CDR3 protein. Clone sizes are given selectively: once, few, many, or a class where the clone is expanded.

clone size: many; V gene: TRBV28; CDR3 protein: CASSLPTRTLTYGYTF
clone size: few; V gene: TRBV11-2; CDR3 protein: CASSLPGQEVTGELFF
clone size: many; V gene: TRBV7-2; CDR3 protein: CASSLGAGEAETQYF
clone size: few; V gene: TRBV10-3; CDR3 protein: CAITSDGTKGNTIYF
clone size: -; V gene: TRBV27; CDR3 protein: CASSSPDLAGAGELFF
clone size: -; V gene: TRBV6-2/TRBV6-3; CDR3 protein: CASSPGQERLWGTDTQYF
clone size: -; V gene: TRBV27; CDR3 protein: CASSFSVGEGYNEQFF
clone size: few; V gene: TRBV12-3/TRBV12-4; CDR3 protein: CASRADGSSGNTIYF
clone size: few; V gene: TRBV6-1; CDR3 protein: CASTEGDPNNYGYTF
clone size: -; V gene: TRBV7-6; CDR3 protein: CASSDQGAGYGYTF
clone size: many; V gene: TRBV12-3/TRBV12-4; CDR3 protein: CASSLAGASNQPQHF
clone size: -; V gene: TRBV4-1; CDR3 protein: CASSQNLRGINEKLFF
clone size: -; V gene: TRBV6-5; CDR3 protein: CASKQGGGSGMYEQYF
clone size: -; V gene: TRBV6-6; CDR3 protein: CASSYWRDTYPYTF
clone size: -; V gene: TRBV12-3/TRBV12-4; CDR3 protein: CASSFYGRAGDIQYF
clone size: -; V gene: TRBV20-1; CDR3 protein: CSARPPSGYTEAFF
clone size: -; V gene: TRBV9; CDR3 protein: CASSVVPQETQYF
clone size: -; V gene: TRBV15; CDR3 protein: CATSRLPTVNQPQHF
clone size: few; V gene: TRBV11-2; CDR3 protein: CASSTSSANPTGELFF
clone size: few; V gene: TRBV6-1; CDR3 protein: CASSEAGGAREKLFF
clone size: -; V gene: TRBV28; CDR3 protein: CATSSFALAGHEQFF
clone size: few; V gene: TRBV6-6; CDR3 protein: CASSRITSPVMDTQYF
clone size: -; V gene: TRBV27; CDR3 protein: CASSSPSREGPNYGYTF
clone size: few; V gene: TRBV28; CDR3 protein: CASSLAGGSTGELFF
clone size: -; V gene: TRBV28; CDR3 protein: CASSPGGQGYQPQHF
clone size: many; V gene: TRBV7-2; CDR3 protein: CASSPASGRARTGELFF
clone size: few; V gene: TRBV12-3/TRBV12-4; CDR3 protein: CASSTREGEQYF
clone size: -; V gene: TRBV14; CDR3 protein: CASSQDWTMDSRDTGELFF
clone size: -; V gene: TRBV24-1; CDR3 protein: CATSYRTGYAFF
clone size: few; V gene: TRBV27; CDR3 protein: CASSVLGGAEPEAFF
clone size: -; V gene: TRBV7-2; CDR3 protein: CASSSAGLAEQYF
clone size: -; V gene: TRBV7-4; CDR3 protein: CASSPWGTSGSYYNEQFF
clone size: few; V gene: TRBV12-3/TRBV12-4; CDR3 protein: CASSPQGRNTIYF
clone size: -; V gene: TRBV5-8; CDR3 protein: CASSLAGGSTSGANVLTF
clone size: few; V gene: TRBV12-3/TRBV12-4; CDR3 protein: CASSLSGGALGELFF
clone size: few; V gene: TRBV20-1; CDR3 protein: CSARAAGRDYGYTF
clone size: -; V gene: TRBV25-1; CDR3 protein: CASSELEGGETQYF
clone size: -; V gene: TRBV7-4; CDR3 protein: CASSPRQGGTPLHF
clone size: -; V gene: TRBV2; CDR3 protein: CASSEAKDRSYTF
clone size: many; V gene: TRBV7-2; CDR3 protein: CASSFAALPGSYEQYF
clone size: few; V gene: TRBV7-9; CDR3 protein: CASSSLPRDPYYEQYF
clone size: few; V gene: TRBV7-3; CDR3 protein: CASSSGQGVHYEQYF
clone size: -; V gene: TRBV19; CDR3 protein: CASSTDQTGFGETQYF
clone size: many; V gene: TRBV11-3; CDR3 protein: CASSRGWDTQYF
clone size: -; V gene: TRBV4-1; CDR3 protein: CASSQDETRLAGGPYEQYF
clone size: -; V gene: TRBV7-2; CDR3 protein: CASSLVGGAGYTF
clone size: -; V gene: TRBV7-3; CDR3 protein: CASSFPTAGATYEQYF
clone size: -; V gene: TRBV4-1; CDR3 protein: CASSQDGWNRNQPQHF
clone size: -; V gene: TRBV28; CDR3 protein: CASSIGSGTSSYNEQFF
clone size: -; V gene: TRBV7-4; CDR3 protein: CASTLLTSATGELFF
clone size: -; V gene: TRBV6-1; CDR3 protein: CASSEATGTGANVLTF
clone size: -; V gene: TRBV20-1; CDR3 protein: CSARERQGRVGNQPQHF
clone size: -; V gene: TRBV23-1; CDR3 protein: CASSQLGGANEAFF
clone size: -; V gene: TRBV12-3/TRBV12-4; CDR3 protein: CASSRGTVGDEQYF
clone size: -; V gene: TRBV10-3; CDR3 protein: CAISGAQTNTGELFF